The 16 T cell receptor beta chains listed next were all sequenced from one sample in a study of regulatory T cells in long-lasting Graves disease. Through Arm-PCR of CDR3 regions and iRepertoire HTBI primers, TCR beta libraries were built. One entry per CDR3 protein, called by TCRdb with MiXCR from the multiplex PCR reads. The sample has roughly 500,000 distinct CDR3 sequences, around 12% seen once. Time point indicated: newly diagnosed GD, antithyroid drugs for less than 3 months. The TCR library was made from RNA extracted from PBMCs. This sample also belongs to another study, concerning T cells in Graves' hyperthyroidism and ophthalmopathy.

The source material was peripheral blood mononuclear cells (PBMCs), sampled at new diagnosis, from a patient treated with antithyroid drugs. The receptors shown here come from a woman in her twenties or thirties with Graves disease.

This clonotype was detected many times. The CDR3 here is CASSLGPGTYEQYF. The CDR3 nucleotides are TGTGCCAGCAGCTTAGGGCCCGGGACCTACGAGCAGTACTTC. The V call is TRBV11-2, the J call TRBJ2-7; weak D call: TRBD2 (5 bases). Germline V gene sequence: CDR1 SGHAT, CDR2 FQNNGV. The CDR3 runs 14 residues. Between the trimmed V and J ends, which lost 1 base and 2 bases, there was a span of 9 bases.

This chain connects TRBV30 to TRBJ2-7, with 12 bases identical to TRBD1. Germline CDR1 is GTSNPN and CDR2 is SVGIG (reference sequence). There are 14 residues in the CDR3. J gave up 6 bases and V 7 bases, and 10 bases lay outside the gene matches. CDR3 sequence: CALNPGTGGSEQYF. For the CDR3, the DNA is TGTGCCTTAAACCCCGGGACAGGGGGCAGCGAGCAGTACTTC.

The chain employs TRBV28 and TRBJ1-6, with D possibly TRBD1 on 6 matching bases. Deletions cut 6 bases from V and 11 bases from J, with 17 bases between. CDR3 size: 14 residues. Germline loops: CDR1 MDHEN, CDR2 SYDVKM. The CDR3 bases are TGTGCCAGCAGCCGGACAGCCGCTGGGACACCCCTCCACTTT. It yields the protein CASSRTAAGTPLHF.

This clonotype was counted many times. CDR3 bases: TGTGCCTGGGGAACGGGACTAGCGGGCACAGATACGCAGTATTTT. Its translation: CAWGTGLAGTDTQYF. V gene TRBV30 combines with J gene TRBJ2-3; 11 bases agree with TRBD2. The CDR3 has 15 amino acids. Looked up from germline, CDR1 is GTSNPN and CDR2 is SVGIG (reference sequence). V lost 5 bases and J lost 1; bases outside the gene matches: 5.

This clonotype showed up just a few times. The V gene is TRBV20-1, the J gene TRBJ2-7; D might be TRBD2 (5 bases). V lost 5 bases and J lost 6, with 20 bases in between. The germline CDR1 and CDR2 sequences are DFQATT and SNEGSKA (reference sequence). The CDR3 runs 14 residues. CDR3 bases: TGCAGTGCTGGGTCGGTTCTCGGACGGGGCGAGCAGTACTTC. This translates into CSAGSVLGRGEQYF.

CDR3 residues: CSAQRDGFLQETQYF. CDR3 nucleotide sequence: TGCAGTGCTCAGAGGGACGGCTTCCTTCAAGAGACCCAGTACTTC. The chain recombines TRBV20-1 with TRBJ2-5, with D possibly being TRBD1 or TRBD2 (5 bases each). The ends were cut back, 5 bases at V and 2 bases at J, with 18 bases in the middle. The CDR3 length is 15 residues. Per the germline V gene, CDR1 is DFQATT and CDR2 is SNEGSKA (reference sequence).

This clonotype was counted a few times. This chain links TRBV27 with TRBJ1-1, with D perhaps TRBD1 (6 bases). Germline V gene data show CDR1 as MNHEY and CDR2 as SMNVEV (reference sequence). Trimming removed 6 bases at V and 11 bases at J, with 25 bases between. The CDR3 extends over 15 amino acids. The CDR3 sequence is CASSRGGGDSARAFF. The CDR3 nucleotides read TGTGCCAGCAGCCGAGGGGGGGGCGATTCTGCTAGGGCTTTCTTT.

This clonotype was seen at least ten times. The chain recombines TRBV2 with TRBJ2-7; D gene uncertain. CDR1 is SNHLY, CDR2 FYNNEI, per germline. This CDR3 comprises 11 residues. The V end was cut by 6 bases, the J end by 5 bases, with 8 bases between. CDR3 region: CASSDWNEQYF. DNA of the CDR3: TGTGCCAGCAGCGACTGGAACGAGCAGTACTTC. Filled out from reference TRBV2 and TRBJ2-7, the complete variable domain reads EPEVTQTPSHQVTQMGQEVILRCVPISNHLYFYWYRQILGQKVEFLVSFYNNEISEKSEIFDDQFSVERPDGSNFTLKIRSTKLEDSAMYFCASSDWNEQYFGPGTRLTVT.

Regarding this clonotype: With a far larger clone one base away, a read error is the likely cause. The genes are TRBV6-4 and TRBJ2-1; 12 bases align to TRBD2. From germline, CDR1 is MRHNA and CDR2 SNTAGT. The CDR3 runs to 17 residues. CDR3 region: CAGSTEPRLAGADEQFF. The DNA of the CDR3 is TGTGCCGGCAGTACCGAACCCCGACTAGCGGGAGCAGATGAGCAGTTCTTC.

This clonotype occurred many times. The chain is built from TRBV7-2 and TRBJ2-3; D is possibly TRBD1 (6 bases). The CDR3 has 16 amino acids. The V end lost 5 bases, the J end lost 4 bases, and 19 bases lay between the germline ends. Germline loops: CDR1 SGHTA, CDR2 FQGNSA. The CDR3 DNA is TGTGCCAGCAGCGCCCACAGGGTGGGAGCGGCAGATACGCAGTATTTT. The encoded protein is CASSAHRVGAADTQYF.

This clonotype was recorded many times. V and J are TRBV19 and TRBJ2-5, with D possibly called TRBD1 or TRBD2 (5 bases each). The germline V gene encodes CDR1 LNHDA and CDR2 SQIVND (reference sequence). This CDR3 is built from 12 residues. DNA for the CDR3: TGTGCTATAGGGACCTTGGGAGAGACCCAGTACTTC. Amino acids: CAIGTLGETQYF.

The chain carries TRBV7-9 and TRBJ1-5; TRBD1 agrees at 10 bases. This CDR3 contains 15 residues. Germline values: CDR1 SEHNR, CDR2 FQNEAQ (reference sequence). V lost 4 bases to trimming and J lost 5 bases; unmatched junction nucleotides: 5. As DNA, the CDR3 is TGTGCCAGCAGCTCAAGGGGGACAGGGGATCAGCCCCAGCATTTT. Translation gives CASSSRGTGDQPQHF. Supplemented by reference TRBV7-9 and TRBJ1-5, the full variable domain reads DTGVSQNPRHKITKRGQNVTFRCDPISEHNRLYWYRQTLGQGPEFLTYFQNEAQLEKSRLLSDRFSAERPKGSFSTLEIQRTEQGDSAMYLCASSSRGTGDQPQHFGDGTRLSIL.

The chain links TRBV28 to TRBJ2-7, with TRBD2 matching over 8 bases. This CDR3 region has 16 residues. V lost 6 bases, J lost 3 bases, and 13 bases stayed unmatched. The germline gives CDR1 MDHEN, CDR2 SYDVKM. Here the CDR3 reads CASSTSSGLAFYEQYF. DNA of the CDR3: TGTGCCAGCAGCACGTCTTCCGGACTAGCTTTCTACGAGCAGTACTTC.

There are many counts of this clonotype. J is TRBJ2-6 and V is TRBV27; TRBD1 or TRBD2 may be the D gene (5 bases each). This CDR3 comprises 16 residues. V was clipped by 5 bases and J by 0 bases, with 11 bases between them. The germline CDR1 and CDR2 sequences are MNHEY and SMNVEV (reference sequence). Here the CDR3 reads CASSPGTASGANVLTF. DNA of the CDR3: TGTGCCAGCAGTCCTGGGACGGCCTCTGGGGCCAACGTCCTGACTTTC.

This clonotype was seen more than once but under ten times. The chain joins TRBV5-1 to TRBJ2-2; D call uncertain. CDR3 size: 16 residues. Germline CDR1 reads SGHRS; CDR2 reads YFSETQ. Between the trimmed V and J ends, which lost 0 bases and 0 bases, there was a span of 9 bases. As DNA, the CDR3 is TGCGCCAGCAGCTTGGCGGCGTCTTCGAACACCGGGGAGCTGTTTTTT. Translation gives CASSLAASSNTGELFF.

This clonotype has at least ten counts. This chain joins TRBV28 and TRBJ1-4; D gene unclear. Trimming took off 6 bases at V and 3 bases at J, with 8 bases between the two ends. CDR3 length: 13 amino acids. Germline loops: CDR1 MDHEN, CDR2 SYDVKM. The CDR3 sequence is CASSTIPNEKLFF. DNA for the CDR3: TGTGCCAGCAGCACAATACCTAATGAAAAACTGTTTTTT.